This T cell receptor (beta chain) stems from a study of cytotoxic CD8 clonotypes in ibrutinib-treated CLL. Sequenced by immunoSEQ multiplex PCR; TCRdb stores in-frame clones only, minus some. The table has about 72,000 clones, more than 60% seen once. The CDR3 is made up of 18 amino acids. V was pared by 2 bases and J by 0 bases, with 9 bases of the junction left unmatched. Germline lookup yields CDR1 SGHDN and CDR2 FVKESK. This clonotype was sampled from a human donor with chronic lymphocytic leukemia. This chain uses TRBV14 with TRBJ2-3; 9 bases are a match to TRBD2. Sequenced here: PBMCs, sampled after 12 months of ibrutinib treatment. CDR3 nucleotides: TGTGCCAGCAGCCAATTTTCTAGCGGGACATTGAGCACAGATACGCAGTATTTT. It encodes CASSQFSSGTLSTDTQYF. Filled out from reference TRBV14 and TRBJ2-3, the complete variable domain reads EAGVTQFPSHSVIEKGQTVTLRCDPISGHDNLYWYRRVMGKEIKFLLHFVKESKQDESGMPNNRFLAERTGGTYSTLKVQPAELEDSGVYFCASSQFSSGTLSTDTQYFGPGTRLTVL.